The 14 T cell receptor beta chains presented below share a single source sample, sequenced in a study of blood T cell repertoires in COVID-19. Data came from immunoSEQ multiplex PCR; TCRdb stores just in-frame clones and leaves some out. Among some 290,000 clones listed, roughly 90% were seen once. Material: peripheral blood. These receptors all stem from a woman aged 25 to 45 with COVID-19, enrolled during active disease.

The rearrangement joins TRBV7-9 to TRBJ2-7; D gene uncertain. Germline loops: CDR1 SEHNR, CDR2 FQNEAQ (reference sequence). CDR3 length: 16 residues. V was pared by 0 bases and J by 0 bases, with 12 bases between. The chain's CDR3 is CASSLARSGVSYEQYF. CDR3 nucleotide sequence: TGTGCCAGCAGCTTAGCCCGATCCGGAGTCTCCTACGAGCAGTACTTC.

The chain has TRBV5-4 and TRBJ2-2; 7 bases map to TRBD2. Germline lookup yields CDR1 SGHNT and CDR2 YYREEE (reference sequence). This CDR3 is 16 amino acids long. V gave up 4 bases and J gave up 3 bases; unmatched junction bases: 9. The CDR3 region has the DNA TGTGCCAGCAGCAGGTTAGCGGGCCGAGACACCGGGGAGCTGTTTTTT. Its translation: CASSRLAGRDTGELFF.

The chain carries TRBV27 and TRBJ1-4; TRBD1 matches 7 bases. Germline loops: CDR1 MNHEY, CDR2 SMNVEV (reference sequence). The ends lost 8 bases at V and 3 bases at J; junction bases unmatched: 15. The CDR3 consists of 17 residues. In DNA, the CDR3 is TGTGCCAGCTCGAGGCCCCCCGGGACAGTTCCTAATGAAAAACTGTTTTTT. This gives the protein CASSRPPGTVPNEKLFF.

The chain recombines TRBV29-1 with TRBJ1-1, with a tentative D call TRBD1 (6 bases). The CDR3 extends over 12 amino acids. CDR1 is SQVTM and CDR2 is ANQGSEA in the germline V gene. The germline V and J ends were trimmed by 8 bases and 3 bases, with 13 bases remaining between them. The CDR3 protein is CSSLQGDTEAFF. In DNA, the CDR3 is TGCAGCTCCCTACAGGGAGACACTGAAGCTTTCTTT.

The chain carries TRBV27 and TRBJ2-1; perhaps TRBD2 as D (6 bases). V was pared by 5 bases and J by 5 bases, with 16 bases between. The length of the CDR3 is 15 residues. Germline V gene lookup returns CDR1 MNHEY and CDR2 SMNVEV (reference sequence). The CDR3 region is CASSLLLSGDNEQFF. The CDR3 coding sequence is TGTGCCAGCAGTCTCCTCCTGTCGGGGGACAATGAGCAGTTCTTC.

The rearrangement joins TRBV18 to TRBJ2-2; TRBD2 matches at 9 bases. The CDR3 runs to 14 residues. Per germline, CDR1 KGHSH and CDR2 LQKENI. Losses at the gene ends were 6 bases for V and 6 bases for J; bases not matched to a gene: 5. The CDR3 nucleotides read TGTGCCAGCTCTTCTAGCGGGGAAGCCGGGGAGCTGTTTTTT. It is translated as CASSSSGEAGELFF.

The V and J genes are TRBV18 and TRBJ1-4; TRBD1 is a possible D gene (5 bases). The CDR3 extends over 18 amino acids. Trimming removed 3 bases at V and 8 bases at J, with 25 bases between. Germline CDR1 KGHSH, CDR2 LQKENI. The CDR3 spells CASSPKILNKGKEEKLFF. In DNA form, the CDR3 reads TGTGCCAGCTCACCTAAAATCTTAAACAAGGGGAAAGAAGAAAAACTGTTTTTT.

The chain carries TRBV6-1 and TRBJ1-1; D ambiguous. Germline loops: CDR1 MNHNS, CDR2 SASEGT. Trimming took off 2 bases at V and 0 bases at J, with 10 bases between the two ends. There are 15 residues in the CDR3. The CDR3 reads CASSEYATMNTEAFF. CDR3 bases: TGTGCCAGCAGTGAATATGCTACGATGAACACTGAAGCTTTCTTT.

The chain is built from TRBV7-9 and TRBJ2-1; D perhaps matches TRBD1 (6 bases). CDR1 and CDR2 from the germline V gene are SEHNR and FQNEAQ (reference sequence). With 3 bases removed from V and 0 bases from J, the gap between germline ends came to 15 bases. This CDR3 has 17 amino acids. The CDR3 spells CASSLWRTVSSYNEQFF. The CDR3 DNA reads TGTGCCAGCAGCTTGTGGCGGACAGTCAGCTCCTACAATGAGCAGTTCTTC.

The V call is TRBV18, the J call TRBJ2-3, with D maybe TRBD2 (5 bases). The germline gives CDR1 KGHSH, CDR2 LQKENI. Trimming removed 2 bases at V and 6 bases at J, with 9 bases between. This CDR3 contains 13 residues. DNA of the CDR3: TGTGCCAGCTCACCAGGAGGCCAGGATACGCAGTATTTT. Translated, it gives CASSPGGQDTQYF.

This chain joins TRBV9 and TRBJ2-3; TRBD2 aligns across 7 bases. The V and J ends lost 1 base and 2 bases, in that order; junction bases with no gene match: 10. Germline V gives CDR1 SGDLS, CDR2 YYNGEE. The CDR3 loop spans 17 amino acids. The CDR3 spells CASSVTPRAGLTDTQYF. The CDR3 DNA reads TGTGCCAGCAGCGTAACCCCCAGAGCGGGGCTCACAGATACGCAGTATTTT.

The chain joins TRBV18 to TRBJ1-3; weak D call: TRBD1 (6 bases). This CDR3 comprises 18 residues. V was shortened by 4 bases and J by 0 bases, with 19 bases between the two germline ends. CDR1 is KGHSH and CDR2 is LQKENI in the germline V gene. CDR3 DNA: TGTGCCAGCTCACTTACCCGGGACACCTTCTCCTCTGGAAACACCATATATTTT. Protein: CASSLTRDTFSSGNTIYF.

The CDR3 region is CASGTGGTEAFF. CDR3 DNA: TGTGCCAGTGGGACAGGGGGCACTGAAGCTTTCTTT. The chain recombines TRBV19 with TRBJ1-1, with 11 nucleotides matching TRBD1. CDR1 and CDR2 (germline): LNHDA, SQIVND (reference sequence). V was pared by 8 bases and J by 4 bases, with 0 bases of the junction left unmatched. This CDR3 comprises 12 residues.

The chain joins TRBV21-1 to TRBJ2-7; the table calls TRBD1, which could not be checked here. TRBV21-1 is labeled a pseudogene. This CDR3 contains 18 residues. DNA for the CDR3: TGTGCCAGCAGCAAAATTCGTAGGGGCAGGGGTAAGGTTTACGAGCAGTACTTC. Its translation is CASSKIRRGRGKVYEQYF.